This TCR beta chain was found in a study of a mutant IDH1 vaccine in newly diagnosed glioma. The V gene lost 6 bases and the J gene lost 2 bases, with 10 bases spanning the gap. Germline V gene sequence: CDR1 KGHSH, CDR2 LQKENI. The CDR3 consists of 13 residues. Details on this clone: Its target is unknown.

Time point of the sample: week 47, end of study. Each vaccine dose was 300 ug of mutant IDH1 20-mer peptide, with topical imiquimod. Clones were read by immunoSEQ multiplex PCR, and TCRdb kept only the in-frame ones, dropping some. The table shows about 94,000 clones, with roughly 91% occurring only once. The sequencing used PBMCs, collected from a glioma patient whose treatment included an IDH1 peptide vaccine. The TCR comes from a woman between 45 and 60 years old with glioma. V is TRBV18 and J is TRBJ1-1; possibly TRBD1 for D (5 bases). The CDR3: CASSPDSNTEAFF. In DNA form, the CDR3 reads TGTGCCAGCTCCCCCGACAGTAACACTGAAGCTTTCTTT.